Below are 21 T cell receptor beta chains sequenced from a single sample in a study of blood T cells in healthy people across ages. Then a second PCR, running roughly 7 to 11 cycles, was carried out with a sample-barcoded 5' primer and a J-beta primer mix. From the 5' RACE reads, TCRdb called clonotypes with MiXCR, one entry per CDR3 protein. The data contain roughly 570,000 distinct CDR3 sequences, 27% of them singletons. The specimen sequenced was blood. These receptors originate from a woman aged 70-85 years in good health.

This clonotype appeared many times. The V and J genes are TRBV5-1 and TRBJ2-1; perhaps TRBD2 as D (6 bases). Deletions cut 7 bases from V and 9 bases from J, with 11 bases between. CDR3 length: 11 amino acids. The germline gives CDR1 SGHRS, CDR2 YFSETQ. CDR3 region: CASQQEGEQFF. The CDR3, as DNA: TGCGCCAGCCAGCAGGAGGGTGAGCAGTTCTTC.

This clonotype was counted between two and nine times. V is TRBV14 and J is TRBJ2-3; D is unclear. The CDR3 covers 14 residues. Germline CDR1 is SGHDN and CDR2 is FVKESK. The V and J ends lost 0 bases and 3 bases respectively, with 7 bases between them. The CDR3 loop reads CASSQDPNTDTQYF. As DNA, the CDR3 is TGTGCCAGCAGCCAAGATCCCAATACAGATACGCAGTATTTT.

This clonotype has a handful of counts. V usage is TRBV20-1 and J usage is TRBJ2-5; TRBD1 matches 9 bases. CDR3 length: 14 residues. J lost 2 bases, V lost 6 bases, and 7 bases had no gene match. Germline CDR1 DFQATT, CDR2 SNEGSKA (reference sequence). For the CDR3, the DNA is TGCAGTGCGAAAAGAGACAGGGGGCAAGAGACCCAGTACTTC. It specifies CSAKRDRGQETQYF.

This clonotype showed up just a few times. The V gene is TRBV20-1, the J gene TRBJ1-2; D not resolved. Looked up from germline, CDR1 is DFQATT and CDR2 is SNEGSKA (reference sequence). Trimming took 5 bases from V and 4 from J, leaving 11 bases between them. CDR3 length: 12 amino acids. The CDR3 nucleotides read TGCAGTGCTCGTGGCAGGCCCTATGGCTACACCTTC. Translation gives CSARGRPYGYTF.

This clonotype was seen just once. The genes are TRBV4-3 and TRBJ1-1; TRBD1 aligns across 7 bases. Germline V CDR1 and CDR2: LGHNA, YSLEER. V trimming: 1 base; J trimming: 10 bases; junction bases outside the gene matches: 12. CDR3 size: 15 residues. The CDR3 sequence: CASSQVENRGEGAFF. The CDR3 region has the DNA TGCGCCAGCAGCCAAGTAGAAAACAGGGGTGAAGGAGCTTTCTTT.

Comments on this clonotype: Compared with germline, one end of the junction differs, possibly owing to a read error. The rearrangement uses TRBV7-2 and TRBJ2-5; 7 nucleotides match TRBD1. CDR1 and CDR2 from the germline V gene are SGHTA and FQGNSA. This CDR3 has 14 amino acids. The CDR3 DNA is TGTGCCGGCAGCCAGACGGGACAGCAAGAGACCCAGTACTTC. It codes for CAGSQTGQQETQYF. Using reference TRBV7-2 and TRBJ2-5 for the parts outside the CDR3, the full variable domain is GAGVSQSPSNKVTEKGKDVELRCDPISGHTALYWYRQSLGQGLEFLIYFQGNSAPDKSGLPSDRFSAERTGGSVSTLTIQRTQQEDSAVYLCAGSQTGQQETQYFGPGTRLLVL.

V usage is TRBV3-1 and J usage is TRBJ1-2; D is possibly TRBD1 (5 bases). The V gene lost 1 base and the J gene lost 8 bases, with 14 bases spanning the gap. This CDR3 comprises 14 residues. The germline CDR1 and CDR2 sequences are LGHDT and YNNKEL (reference sequence). This chain's CDR3 is CASSQGLHPGGYTF. CDR3 in DNA: TGTGCCAGCAGCCAAGGGTTACACCCAGGGGGCTACACCTTC.

This clonotype was picked up many times. The gene calls are TRBV6-2 or TRBV6-3 and TRBJ2-1; 10 bases match TRBD2. J gave up 2 bases and V 4 bases, and 2 bases lay outside the gene matches. The length of the CDR3 is 15 residues. Germline lookup yields CDR1 MNHEY and CDR2 SVGEGT. DNA of the CDR3: TGTGCCAGCAGTTTTGGACTAGCGGCCTACAATGAGCAGTTCTTC. Amino acids: CASSFGLAAYNEQFF.

This clonotype was observed a handful of times. J is TRBJ1-2 and V is TRBV29-1; 7 bases are shared with TRBD1. Unmatched junction bases numbered 8, after V lost 5 bases and J lost 5 bases. This CDR3 contains 13 residues. In germline, CDR1 is SQVTM, CDR2 ANQGSEA. The CDR3 bases are TGCAGCGTTCCCACAGGGGCGCGGTATGGCTACACCTTC. Translated: CSVPTGARYGYTF.

This chain connects TRBV19 to TRBJ1-2; tentative D call: TRBD1 (6 bases). Trimming shortened V by 9 bases and J by 4 bases, and 18 bases separated the two germline ends. CDR1 is LNHDA, CDR2 SQIVND, per germline (reference sequence). The CDR3 covers 14 residues. This CDR3 is CASTYDRGAYGYTF. The CDR3 DNA reads as TGTGCCAGCACCTATGATCGGGGGGCCTATGGCTACACCTTC.

This clonotype appeared a few times. This chain joins TRBV7-3 and TRBJ2-3; 9 bases are shared with TRBD2. The CDR3 totals 15 residues. Unmatched junction bases numbered 7, after V lost 3 bases and J lost 6 bases. Germline V lookup: CDR1 SGHTA, CDR2 FQGTGA. The DNA for the CDR3 is TGTGCCAGCAGCTTTTCCGGGACTAGCTCGGATACGCAGTATTTT. This translates into CASSFSGTSSDTQYF.

In its sample, this clonotype was seen a few times. This rearrangement joins TRBV9 to TRBJ1-5; 9 positions agree with TRBD1. Germline CDR1 SGDLS, CDR2 YYNGEE. The CDR3 has 14 residues. The trim removed 4 bases at V and 10 bases at J, leaving 9 bases unmatched. The DNA for the CDR3 is TGTGCCAGCAGCCGGACAGGGGCTTATGAACCCCAGCATTTT. Amino acid sequence: CASSRTGAYEPQHF. Using reference TRBV9 and TRBJ1-5 for the parts outside the CDR3, the full variable domain is DSGVTQTPKHLITATGQRVTLRCSPRSGDLSVYWYQQSLDQGLQFLIQYYNGEERAKGNILERFSAQQFPDLHSELNLSSLELGDSALYFCASSRTGAYEPQHFGDGTRLSIL.

This clonotype was seen a handful of times. V and J are TRBV29-1 and TRBJ2-5, with D hard to call. The germline CDR1 and CDR2 sequences are SQVTM and ANQGSEA. Between the trimmed V and J ends, which lost 6 bases and 4 bases, there was a span of 6 bases. The CDR3 sequence is 10 residues long. CDR3 residues: CSVTTETQYF. The CDR3 nucleotides are TGCAGCGTGACCACAGAGACCCAGTACTTC.

In DNA, the CDR3 is TGTGCCAGCAGTCGGACAGGGGAATTCTATGGCTACACCTTC. Translated: CASSRTGEFYGYTF. The chain has TRBV27 and TRBJ1-2; TRBD1 matches 9 bases. Germline V gene sequence: CDR1 MNHEY, CDR2 SMNVEV (reference sequence). CDR3 size: 14 residues. Trimming cost V 5 bases and J 4 bases; bases outside gene matches: 5.

This clonotype was counted ten times or more. For the CDR3, the DNA is TGTGCCAGCTCACCAGGGCGGGGCACTAATGAAAAACTGTTTTTT. Amino acids: CASSPGRGTNEKLFF. The chain combines TRBV18 with TRBJ1-4, with D perhaps matching TRBD1 (5 bases). There are 15 residues in the CDR3. Per germline, CDR1 KGHSH and CDR2 LQKENI. V was trimmed by 2 bases and J by 2 bases, leaving 9 bases between them. Drawing the rest from reference TRBV18 and TRBJ1-4, the complete variable domain is NAGVMQNPRHLVRRRGQEARLRCSPMKGHSHVYWYRQLPEEGLKFMVYLQKENIIDESGMPKERFSAEFPKEGPSILRIQQVVRGDSAAYFCASSPGRGTNEKLFFGSGTQLSVL.

A few counts support this clonotype. The chain has TRBV21-1 and TRBJ2-5; no DNA check was done on the table's D call, TRBD1. Gene TRBJ2-7 matches the end of the DNA better, so the J call may be wrong. TRBV21-1 is recorded as a pseudogene. The CDR3 is 15 residues long. The CDR3 sequence is CASSKTPRVTYEQYF. In nucleotides, the CDR3 is TGTGCCAGCAGCAAAACCCCTAGAGTAACCTACGAGCAGTACTTC.

The genes are TRBV6-6 and TRBJ1-1; D remains unclear. This CDR3 region has 16 residues. Germline CDR1 is MNHNY and CDR2 is SVGAGI (reference sequence). Deletions cut 0 bases from V and 4 bases from J, with 15 bases between. The chain's CDR3 is CASSYSSGRLGTEAFF. Written as DNA, the CDR3 is TGTGCCAGCAGTTACTCGTCGGGCAGGCTGGGCACTGAAGCTTTCTTT.

The chain employs TRBV7-8 and TRBJ1-2; D ambiguous. V lost 1 base and J 7 bases, leaving 10 bases between the germline ends. The CDR3 has 13 amino acids. The germline gives CDR1 SGHVS, CDR2 FQNEAQ. CDR3: CASSLGREAGYTF. The CDR3 coding sequence is TGTGCCAGCAGCTTAGGCCGTGAGGCTGGCTACACCTTC.

The V gene is TRBV20-1, the J gene TRBJ2-5; 8 nucleotides match TRBD2. V trimming: 1 base; J trimming: 7 bases; junction bases outside the gene matches: 8. The CDR3 contains 14 residues. The germline V gene encodes CDR1 DFQATT and CDR2 SNEGSKA (reference sequence). The CDR3 region has the DNA TGCAGTGCTAGAGTACCGGGGGGGTTGGGGACCCAGTACTTC. Encoded protein: CSARVPGGLGTQYF.

This chain joins TRBV10-3 and TRBJ2-1, with 7 nucleotides matching TRBD2. Germline V lookup: CDR1 ENHRY, CDR2 SYGVKD. With V trimmed by 2 bases and J by 4 bases, 8 bases remained unmatched. This CDR3 is 16 amino acids long. CDR3 residues: CAISEGAPGGYNEQFF. CDR3 in DNA: TGTGCCATCAGTGAGGGGGCCCCGGGGGGTTACAATGAGCAGTTCTTC.

This clonotype was detected only a few times. The J gene is TRBJ1-4, the V gene TRBV30; no clear D gene. Germline CDR1 is GTSNPN and CDR2 is SVGIG (reference sequence). CDR3 size: 14 residues. V was trimmed by 0 bases and J by 8 bases, leaving 13 bases between them. The CDR3 nucleotides read TGTGCCTGGAGTGTCGGCAGGTCATACGAAAAACTGTTTTTT. As protein: CAWSVGRSYEKLFF.